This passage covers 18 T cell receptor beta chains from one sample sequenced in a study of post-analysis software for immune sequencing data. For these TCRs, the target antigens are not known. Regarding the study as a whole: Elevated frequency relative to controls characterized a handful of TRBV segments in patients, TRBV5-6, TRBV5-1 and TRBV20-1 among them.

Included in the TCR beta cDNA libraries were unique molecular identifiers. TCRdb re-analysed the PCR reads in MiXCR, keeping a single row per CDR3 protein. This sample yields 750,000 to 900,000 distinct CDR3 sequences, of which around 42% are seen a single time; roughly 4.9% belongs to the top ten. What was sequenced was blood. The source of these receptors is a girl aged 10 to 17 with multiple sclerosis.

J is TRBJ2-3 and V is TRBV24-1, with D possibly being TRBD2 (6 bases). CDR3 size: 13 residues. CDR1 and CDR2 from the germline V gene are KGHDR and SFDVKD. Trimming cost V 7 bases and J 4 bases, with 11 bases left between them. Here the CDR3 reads CATSRDSPDTQYF. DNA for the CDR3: TGTGCCACCAGCCGGGACTCACCAGATACGCAGTATTTT.

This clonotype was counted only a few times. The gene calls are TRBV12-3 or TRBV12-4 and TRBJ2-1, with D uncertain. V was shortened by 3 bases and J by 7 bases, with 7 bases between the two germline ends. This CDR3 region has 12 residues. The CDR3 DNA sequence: TGTGCCAGCAGTTTCACCATTAATGAGCAGTTCTTC. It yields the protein CASSFTINEQFF.

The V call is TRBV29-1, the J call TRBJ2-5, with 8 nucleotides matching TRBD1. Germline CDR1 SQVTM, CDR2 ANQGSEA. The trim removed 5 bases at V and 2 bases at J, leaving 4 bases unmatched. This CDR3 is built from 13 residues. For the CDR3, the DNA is TGCAGCGTTCCACAGGGGGGACAAGAGACCCAGTACTTC. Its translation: CSVPQGGQETQYF.

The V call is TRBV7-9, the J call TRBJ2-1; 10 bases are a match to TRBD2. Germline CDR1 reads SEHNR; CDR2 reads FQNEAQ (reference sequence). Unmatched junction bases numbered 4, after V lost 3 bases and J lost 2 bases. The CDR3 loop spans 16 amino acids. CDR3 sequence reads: CASSLMSGRAYNEQFF. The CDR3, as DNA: TGTGCCAGCAGCTTGATGAGCGGGAGGGCCTACAATGAGCAGTTCTTC.

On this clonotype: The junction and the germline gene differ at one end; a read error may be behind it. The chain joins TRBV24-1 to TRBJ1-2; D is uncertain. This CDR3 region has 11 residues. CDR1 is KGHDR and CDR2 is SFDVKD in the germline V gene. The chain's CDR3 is CATRDFHGYTF. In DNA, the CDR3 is TGTGCCACCAGGGATTTCCATGGCTACACCTTC.

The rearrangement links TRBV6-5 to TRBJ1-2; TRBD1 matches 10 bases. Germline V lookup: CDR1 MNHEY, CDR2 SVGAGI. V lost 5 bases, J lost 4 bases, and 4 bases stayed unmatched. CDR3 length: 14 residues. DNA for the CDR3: TGTGCCAGCAGTCGGACAGGGGGTCTCTATGGCTACACCTTC. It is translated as CASSRTGGLYGYTF.

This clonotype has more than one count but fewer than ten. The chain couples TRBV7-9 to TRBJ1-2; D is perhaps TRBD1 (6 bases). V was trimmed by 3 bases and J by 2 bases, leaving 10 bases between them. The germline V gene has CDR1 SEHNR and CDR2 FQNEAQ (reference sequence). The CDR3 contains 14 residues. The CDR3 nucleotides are TGTGCCAGCAGCTTTACGGGGGCCAACTATGGCTACACCTTC. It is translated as CASSFTGANYGYTF. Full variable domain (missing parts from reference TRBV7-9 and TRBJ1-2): DTGVSQNPRHKITKRGQNVTFRCDPISEHNRLYWYRQTLGQGPEFLTYFQNEAQLEKSRLLSDRFSAERPKGSFSTLEIQRTEQGDSAMYLCASSFTGANYGYTFGSGTRLTVV.

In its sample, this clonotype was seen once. CDR3 protein: CASSVNGFRRAGEQYF. The CDR3 DNA is TGTGCCAGCAGCGTTAATGGTTTTCGGAGGGCGGGAGAGCAGTACTTC. The V gene is TRBV12-3 or TRBV12-4, the J gene TRBJ2-4, with 7 nucleotides matching TRBD2. The CDR3 is 16 residues long. Trimming at V came to 6 bases and at J to 13 bases, leaving 21 bases not matched to a gene.

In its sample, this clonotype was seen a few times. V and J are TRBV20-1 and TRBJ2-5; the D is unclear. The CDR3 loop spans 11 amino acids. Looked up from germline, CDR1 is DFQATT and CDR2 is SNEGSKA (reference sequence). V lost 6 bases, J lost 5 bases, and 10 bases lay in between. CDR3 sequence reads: CSAALEETQYF. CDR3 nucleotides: TGCAGTGCCGCCCTGGAGGAGACCCAGTACTTC.

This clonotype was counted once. The CDR3 loop reads CATSDFAGGSYNEQFF. The DNA for the CDR3 is TGTGCCACCAGTGATTTTGCGGGGGGCTCCTACAATGAGCAGTTCTTC. The V call is TRBV24-1, the J call TRBJ2-1; 8 bases are shared with TRBD2. The junction had 1 base not matched to a gene; V was cut back by 1 base and J by 0 bases. CDR3 size: 16 residues. Germline V gene lookup returns CDR1 KGHDR and CDR2 SFDVKD.

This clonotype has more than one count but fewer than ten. This chain's CDR3 is CASSVGQGPPYEQYF. The CDR3 DNA reads TGTGCCAGCAGCGTAGGACAGGGTCCTCCCTACGAGCAGTACTTC. This chain links TRBV9 with TRBJ2-7; 7 nucleotides align to TRBD1. Unmatched junction bases numbered 5, after V lost 0 bases and J lost 2 bases. Germline V gives CDR1 SGDLS, CDR2 YYNGEE. The CDR3 totals 15 residues.

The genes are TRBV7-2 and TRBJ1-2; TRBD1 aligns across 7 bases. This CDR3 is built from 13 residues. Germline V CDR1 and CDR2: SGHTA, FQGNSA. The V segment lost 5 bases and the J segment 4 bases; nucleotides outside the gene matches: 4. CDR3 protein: CASSKTGPYGYTF. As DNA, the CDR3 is TGTGCCAGCAGCAAGACAGGGCCCTATGGCTACACCTTC.

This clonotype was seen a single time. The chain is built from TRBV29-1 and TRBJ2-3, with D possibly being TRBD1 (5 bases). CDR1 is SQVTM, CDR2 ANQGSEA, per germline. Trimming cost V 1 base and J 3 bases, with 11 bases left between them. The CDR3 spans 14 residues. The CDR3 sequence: CSVEGRVGTDTQYF. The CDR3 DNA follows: TGCAGCGTTGAAGGCAGGGTTGGAACAGATACGCAGTATTTT.

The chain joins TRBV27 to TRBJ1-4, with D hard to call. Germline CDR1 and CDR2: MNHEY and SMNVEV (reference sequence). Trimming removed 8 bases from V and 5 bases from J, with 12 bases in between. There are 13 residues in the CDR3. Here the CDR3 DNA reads TGTGCCAGCCGACTCCCGGGAAATGAAAAACTGTTTTTT. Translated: CASRLPGNEKLFF.

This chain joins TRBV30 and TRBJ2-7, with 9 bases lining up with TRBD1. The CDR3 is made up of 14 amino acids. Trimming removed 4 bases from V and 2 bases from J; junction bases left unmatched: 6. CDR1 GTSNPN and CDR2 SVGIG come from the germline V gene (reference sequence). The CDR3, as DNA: TGTGCCTGGAATACAGGGGGCCCAGCCTACGAGCAGTACTTC. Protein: CAWNTGGPAYEQYF.

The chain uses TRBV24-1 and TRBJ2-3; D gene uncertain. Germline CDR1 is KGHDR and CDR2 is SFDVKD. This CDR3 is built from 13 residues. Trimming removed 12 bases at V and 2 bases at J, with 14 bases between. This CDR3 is CAASRWDTDTQYF. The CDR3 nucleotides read TGTGCCGCATCCCGGTGGGACACAGATACGCAGTATTTT.

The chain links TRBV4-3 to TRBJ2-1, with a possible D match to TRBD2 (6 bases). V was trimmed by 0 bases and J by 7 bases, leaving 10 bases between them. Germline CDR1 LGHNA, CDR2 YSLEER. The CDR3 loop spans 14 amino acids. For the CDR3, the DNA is TGCGCCAGCAGCCAAGATCCCGCGGGGAATGAGCAGTTCTTC. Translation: CASSQDPAGNEQFF.

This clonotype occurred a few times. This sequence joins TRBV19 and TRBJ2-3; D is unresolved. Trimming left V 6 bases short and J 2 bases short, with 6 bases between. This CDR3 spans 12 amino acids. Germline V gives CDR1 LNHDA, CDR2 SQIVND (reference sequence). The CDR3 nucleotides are TGTGCCAGTAGGGAAAACACAGATACGCAGTATTTT. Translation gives CASRENTDTQYF.